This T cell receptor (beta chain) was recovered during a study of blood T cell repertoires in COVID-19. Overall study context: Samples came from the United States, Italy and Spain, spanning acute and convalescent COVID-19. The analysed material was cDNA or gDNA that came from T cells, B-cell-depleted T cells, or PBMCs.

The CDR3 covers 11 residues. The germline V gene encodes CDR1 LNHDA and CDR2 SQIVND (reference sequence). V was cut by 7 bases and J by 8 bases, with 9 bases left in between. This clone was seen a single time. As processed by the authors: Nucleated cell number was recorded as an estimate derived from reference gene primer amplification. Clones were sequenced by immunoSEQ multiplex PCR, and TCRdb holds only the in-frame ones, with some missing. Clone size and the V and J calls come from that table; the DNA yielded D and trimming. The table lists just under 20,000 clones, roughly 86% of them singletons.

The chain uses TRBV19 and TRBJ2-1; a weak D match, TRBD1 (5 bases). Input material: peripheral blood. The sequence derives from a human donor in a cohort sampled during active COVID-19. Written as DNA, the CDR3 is TGTGCCAGTAACCTGGGGCATGAGCAGTTCTTC. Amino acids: CASNLGHEQFF.